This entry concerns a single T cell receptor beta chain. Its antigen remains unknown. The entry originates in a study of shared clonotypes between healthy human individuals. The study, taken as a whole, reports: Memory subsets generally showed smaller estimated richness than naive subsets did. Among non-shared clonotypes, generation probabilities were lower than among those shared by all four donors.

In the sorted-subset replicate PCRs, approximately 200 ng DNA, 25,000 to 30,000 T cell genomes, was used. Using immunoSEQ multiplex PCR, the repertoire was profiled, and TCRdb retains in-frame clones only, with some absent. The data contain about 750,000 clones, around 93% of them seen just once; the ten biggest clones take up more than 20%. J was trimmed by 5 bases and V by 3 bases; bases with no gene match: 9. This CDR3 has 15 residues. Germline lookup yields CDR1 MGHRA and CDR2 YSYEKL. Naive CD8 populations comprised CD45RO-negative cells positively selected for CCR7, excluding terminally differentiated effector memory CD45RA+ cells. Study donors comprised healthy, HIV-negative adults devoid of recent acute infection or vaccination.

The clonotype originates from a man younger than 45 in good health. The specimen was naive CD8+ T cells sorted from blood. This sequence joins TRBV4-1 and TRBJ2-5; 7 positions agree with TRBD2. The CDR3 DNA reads TGCGCCAGCAGCCAGAGGGACTACCCGATGGAGACCCAGTACTTC. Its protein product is CASSQRDYPMETQYF.